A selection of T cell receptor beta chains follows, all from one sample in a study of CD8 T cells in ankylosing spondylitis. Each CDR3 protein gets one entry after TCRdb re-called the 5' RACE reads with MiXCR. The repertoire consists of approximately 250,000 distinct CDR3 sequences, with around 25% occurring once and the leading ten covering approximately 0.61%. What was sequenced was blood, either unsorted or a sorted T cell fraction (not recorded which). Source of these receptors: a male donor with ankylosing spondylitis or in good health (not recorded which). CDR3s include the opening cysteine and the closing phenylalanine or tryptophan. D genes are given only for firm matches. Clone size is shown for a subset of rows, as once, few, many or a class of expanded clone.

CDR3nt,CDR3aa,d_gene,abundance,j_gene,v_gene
TGCAGTGCTGGGGGGGGGCCAAAGACCCAGTACTTC,CSAGGGPKTQYF,-,-,TRBJ2-5,TRBV20-1
TGTGCCAGCAGCTTGGCCGTAGGGGGAGGCGAAAAACTGTTTTTT,CASSLAVGGGEKLFF,-,few,TRBJ1-4,TRBV5-5
TGCAGTGCCTCGGAGAGCGTGAACACTGAAGCTTTCTTT,CSASESVNTEAFF,-,many,TRBJ1-1,TRBV20-1
TGCAGTGCCGAGACAGATCTAAGCTCCTACGAGCAGTACTTC,CSAETDLSSYEQYF,-,-,TRBJ2-7,TRBV20-1
TGCAGTGCTGGGACAGTTGTTACGCAGTATTTT,CSAGTVVTQYF,TRBD1,many,TRBJ2-3,TRBV20-1
TGCAGCGTTGTGTGGGGCCTTAACTATGGCTACACCTTC,CSVVWGLNYGYTF,-,many,TRBJ1-2,TRBV29-1
TGCAGTGCGCTCAATCAGTACCAAGAGACCCAGTACTTC,CSALNQYQETQYF,-,many,TRBJ2-5,TRBV20-1
TGTGCCAGCAGTCCTCAACAGGGCTTGAACACTGAAGCTTTCTTT,CASSPQQGLNTEAFF,-,few,TRBJ1-1,TRBV12-3/TRBV12-4
TGCAGTGCTAGAGTTCCGGGTAACTATGGCTACACCTTC,CSARVPGNYGYTF,-,many,TRBJ1-2,TRBV20-1
TGCAGTGCTAGTGGTATTCTGGGGATTGAAGAGACCCAGTACTTC,CSASGILGIEETQYF,-,many,TRBJ2-5,TRBV20-1
TGCAGTGCTAGCACAGGGTCAAGAGATTACGAGCAGTACTTC,CSASTGSRDYEQYF,-,-,TRBJ2-7,TRBV20-1
TGCAGTGCCCAGCGGGGGGACTACGAGCAGTACTTC,CSAQRGDYEQYF,TRBD2,few,TRBJ2-7,TRBV20-1
TGCAGTGCTAGAACTAGCGGGTCTAGCACAGATACGCAGTATTTT,CSARTSGSSTDTQYF,TRBD2,-,TRBJ2-3,TRBV20-1
TGTGCCAGCAGCCTATCTCCACTAACTAGCACAGATACGCAGTATTTT,CASSLSPLTSTDTQYF,-,few,TRBJ2-3,TRBV7-2
TGTGCCAGCAAAAAGACAGGGGGAGAGCAGTACTTC,CASKKTGGEQYF,TRBD1,many,TRBJ2-7,TRBV12-3/TRBV12-4
TGTACCATCAGGGACAGGGAGGTGAACACTGAAGCTTTCTTT,CTIRDREVNTEAFF,TRBD1,few,TRBJ1-1,TRBV10-3
TGCAGTGCTATTATACTGGGGCCAGGGAGCTCTGGGGCCAACGTCCTGACTTTC,CSAIILGPGSSGANVLTF,-,-,TRBJ2-6,TRBV20-1
TGTGCCAGCAGCGAACCCGGGACAGGGGTCCAAGAGGCCCAGTACTTC,CASSEPGTGVQEAQYF,TRBD1,-,TRBJ2-5,TRBV5-6
TGTGCCAGCAGTTACGGGGGGGTCACAGAAGCTTTCTTT,CASSYGGVTEAFF,-,-,TRBJ1-1,TRBV6-5
TGTGCCAGCAGATCCGGGACAGGGTCGGTATTCTACAATGAGCAGTTCTTC,CASRSGTGSVFYNEQFF,TRBD1,many,TRBJ2-1,TRBV6-1
TGCAGTGCAAAGCGGGCCAAGGGAGAGACCCAGTACTTC,CSAKRAKGETQYF,-,-,TRBJ2-5,TRBV20-1
TGTGCCAGCAGTGATATGGCGTACCAAGAGACCCAGTACTTC,CASSDMAYQETQYF,-,few,TRBJ2-5,TRBV2
TGTGCCAGCAGTTTAGAGGGGTTGGGAAAGACCCAGTACTTC,CASSLEGLGKTQYF,-,many,TRBJ2-5,TRBV12-3/TRBV12-4
TGTGCCACCAGTGACCCCTTGGGGACGGCTACCGGGGAGCTGTTTTTT,CATSDPLGTATGELFF,-,many,TRBJ2-2,TRBV24-1
TGTGCCAGCAGCTTAGAGGATGCTGAGCAGTTCTTC,CASSLEDAEQFF,-,few,TRBJ2-1,TRBV12-3/TRBV12-4
TGTGCCAGCAGCCCCGGACGTGGGGGCCGCGCAGATACGCAGTATTTT,CASSPGRGGRADTQYF,-,-,TRBJ2-3,TRBV7-3
TGTGCCAGCAGCTTAGCGACCGGGACCGAGGCTTTCTTT,CASSLATGTEAFF,-,many,TRBJ1-1,TRBV7-9
TGTGCCAGCAGTTCCACCCCCAGCTACGAGCAGTACTTC,CASSSTPSYEQYF,-,-,TRBJ2-7,TRBV28
TGTGCCAGCTCACTACGAGGGTTGATCACTGAAGCTTTCTTT,CASSLRGLITEAFF,-,-,TRBJ1-1,TRBV18
TGCAGCGTTACAGGGTTAGGGGGGTTTGAAGCTTTCTTT,CSVTGLGGFEAFF,-,many,TRBJ1-1,TRBV29-1
TGCGCCAGCAGCCAAGATGGGTACGGGGGAGGCTATGGCTACACCTTC,CASSQDGYGGGYGYTF,-,-,TRBJ1-2,TRBV4-1
TGTGCCAGCGCTTCGACAGGGGGCTTAGAGACCCAGTACTTC,CASASTGGLETQYF,TRBD1,-,TRBJ2-5,TRBV19
TGTGCCAGCCGACCGAGCGGGGAGGATACGCAGTATTTT,CASRPSGEDTQYF,TRBD2,many,TRBJ2-3,TRBV6-6
TGCAGTGCTAGAGTGGACAGGGGGCGTCTGGAGACCCAGTACTTC,CSARVDRGRLETQYF,TRBD1,-,TRBJ2-5,TRBV20-1
TGTGCCAGCAGGAGGGGGACAGATCCCACCTACGAGCAGTACTTC,CASRRGTDPTYEQYF,TRBD1,few,TRBJ2-7,TRBV6-1
TGTGCCAGCAGTGGGAGGGGGCAAGAGACCCAGTACTTC,CASSGRGQETQYF,-,many,TRBJ2-5,TRBV2
TGCAGTGCTAGCCCGCGGCGGGGGGGCCTCAGCACAGATACGCAGTATTTT,CSASPRRGGLSTDTQYF,TRBD2,-,TRBJ2-3,TRBV20-1
TGTGCCAGCAGTTTAGCGACTACGGTGGAGCAGTACTTC,CASSLATTVEQYF,-,-,TRBJ2-7,TRBV12-3/TRBV12-4
TGTGCCAGCAGGGCAGGGGCGGGGGAGACCCAGTACTTC,CASRAGAGETQYF,-,-,TRBJ2-5,TRBV12-3/TRBV12-4
TGTGCCAGCAGTCGGCTGACGCAAGAGACCCAGTACTTC,CASSRLTQETQYF,-,-,TRBJ2-5,TRBV12-3/TRBV12-4
TGCAGTGAATTCCTACTAGCCAAAAACATTCAGTACTTC,CSEFLLAKNIQYF,-,once,TRBJ2-4,TRBV20-1
TGTGCCAGCAGTTCGATTAGCAGGGCAGAAGGCTACACCTTC,CASSSISRAEGYTF,-,-,TRBJ1-2,TRBV28
TGTGCCAGCAGTTTTCGGGGGCCGGGCGAGCAGTACTTC,CASSFRGPGEQYF,-,-,TRBJ2-7,TRBV12-3/TRBV12-4
TGTGCCAGTGGTGCGGGGGCAAACAATGAGCAGTTCTTC,CASGAGANNEQFF,-,-,TRBJ2-1,TRBV7-3
TGTGCCAGCAGCCTCCTCGGGGAGGAATCACCCCTCCACTTT,CASSLLGEESPLHF,-,many,TRBJ1-6,TRBV6-1
TGTGCCAGCAGCCCTCAGCAGGCCGGGGAGCTGTTTTTT,CASSPQQAGELFF,-,many,TRBJ2-2,TRBV11-1
TGCAGTGCTAGGCAACTAGCGGGGGGGTGGGAGACCCAGTACTTC,CSARQLAGGWETQYF,TRBD2,many,TRBJ2-5,TRBV20-1
TGCGCCAGCAGCCAAGGAGCAGGGGGGTCCTACGAGCAGTACTTC,CASSQGAGGSYEQYF,-,many,TRBJ2-7,TRBV4-1
TGCAGTGCTAGAGAGGACAGCATAGAGACCCAGTACTTC,CSAREDSIETQYF,-,-,TRBJ2-5,TRBV20-1
TGCAGTGCAGCGTCAGACAGGGGAGGAAAACTGTTTTTT,CSAASDRGGKLFF,TRBD1,many,TRBJ1-4,TRBV20-1
TGTGCCAGCTCGGACTTTCCTGTGGCCTACAATGAGCAGTTCTTC,CASSDFPVAYNEQFF,-,many,TRBJ2-1,TRBV2
TGCAGTGCTAGCTTGGGGTCCTACAATGAGCAGTTCTTC,CSASLGSYNEQFF,-,medium-sized,TRBJ2-1,TRBV20-1
TGCGCCAGCAGTGAGTATTCGGGCGATGAGCAGTTCTTC,CASSEYSGDEQFF,-,few,TRBJ2-1,TRBV10-1
TGCAGCTTCCCTCAGGGGGCTCTCTACAATGAGCAGTTCTTC,CSFPQGALYNEQFF,TRBD1,few,TRBJ2-1,TRBV29-1
TGTGCCAGCAGTCCCGGGACCACGTACCCCATTCAGTACTTC,CASSPGTTYPIQYF,-,-,TRBJ2-4,TRBV7-9
TGTGCTAGTGGCACAGGGGCTCCCGGCGAGCAGTACTTC,CASGTGAPGEQYF,TRBD1,-,TRBJ2-7,TRBV12-5
TGTGCCAGCACCGCCAGGGGGGGGGCGAACACCGGGGAGCTGTTTTTT,CASTARGGANTGELFF,-,-,TRBJ2-2,TRBV7-3
TGCAGCGTTGAAGACGTCCACGAGCAGTACTTC,CSVEDVHEQYF,-,many,TRBJ2-7,TRBV29-1
TGCGCCAGCAGCCTCCGCGACCGGGGACAGGGTTCCTACGAGCAGTACTTC,CASSLRDRGQGSYEQYF,TRBD1,many,TRBJ2-7,TRBV4-1
TGTGCCAGCAGTTTCGAAAAAGCTTTCTTT,CASSFEKAFF,-,few,TRBJ1-1,TRBV12-3/TRBV12-4